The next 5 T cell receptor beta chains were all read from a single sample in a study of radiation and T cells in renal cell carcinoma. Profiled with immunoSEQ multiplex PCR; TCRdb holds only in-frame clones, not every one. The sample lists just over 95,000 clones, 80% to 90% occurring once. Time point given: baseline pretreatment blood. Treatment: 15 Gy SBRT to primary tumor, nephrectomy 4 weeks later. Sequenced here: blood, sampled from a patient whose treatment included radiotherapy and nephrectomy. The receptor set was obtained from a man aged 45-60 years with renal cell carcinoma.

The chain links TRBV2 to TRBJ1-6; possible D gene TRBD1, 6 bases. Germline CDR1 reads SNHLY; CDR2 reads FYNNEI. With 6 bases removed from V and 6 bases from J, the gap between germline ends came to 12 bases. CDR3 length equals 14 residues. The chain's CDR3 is CASRTGSPNSPLHF. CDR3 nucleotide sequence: TGTGCCAGCAGAACAGGGAGCCCTAATTCACCCCTCCACTTT.

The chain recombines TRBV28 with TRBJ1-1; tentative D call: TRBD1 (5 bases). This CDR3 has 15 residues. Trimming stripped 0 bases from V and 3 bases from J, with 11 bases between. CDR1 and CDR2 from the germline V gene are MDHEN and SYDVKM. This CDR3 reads CASSLWGGGDTEAFF. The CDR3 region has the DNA TGTGCCAGCAGTTTATGGGGTGGGGGAGACACTGAAGCTTTCTTT.

CDR3: CASSPGLDGEQYF. CDR3 in DNA: TGTGCCAGCAGTCCCGGACTGGATGGGGAGCAGTACTTC. The J gene is TRBJ2-7, the V gene TRBV28; D possibly corresponds to TRBD2 (5 bases). In germline, CDR1 is MDHEN, CDR2 SYDVKM. Deletions cut 5 bases from V and 7 bases from J, with 15 bases between. This CDR3 contains 13 residues.

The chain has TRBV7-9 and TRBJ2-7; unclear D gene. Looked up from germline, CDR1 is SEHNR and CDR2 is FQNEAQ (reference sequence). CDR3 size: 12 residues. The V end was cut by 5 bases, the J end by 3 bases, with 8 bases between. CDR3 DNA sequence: TGTGCCAGCAGCGACCTCAGCTACGAGCAGTACTTC. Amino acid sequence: CASSDLSYEQYF.

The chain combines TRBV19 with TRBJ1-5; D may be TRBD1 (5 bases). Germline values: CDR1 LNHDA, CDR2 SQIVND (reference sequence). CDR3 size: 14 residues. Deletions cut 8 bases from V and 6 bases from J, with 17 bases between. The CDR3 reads CASRIGERGQPQHF. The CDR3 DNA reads TGTGCCAGTCGGATAGGGGAGAGGGGTCAGCCCCAGCATTTT.